This T cell receptor beta chain stems from a study of T cells in localized non-small cell lung cancer. General observations from the study: The study found T cell clonality highest in uninvolved adjacent lung, above tumor. Owing to sequencing of a solitary tumor region, heterogeneity cannot be discounted.

For this clone: Its cognate antigen is unknown.

Using immunoSEQ multiplex PCR, the repertoire was profiled, and TCRdb retains in-frame clones only, with some absent. The sample includes roughly 76,000 clones, about 78% of them seen just once. This CDR3 comprises 14 residues. Germline loops: CDR1 MDHEN, CDR2 SYDVKM. The trim removed 4 bases at V and 5 bases at J, leaving 1 base unmatched. The chain recombines TRBV28 with TRBJ2-2, with TRBD1 matching over 10 bases. This receptor was identified in a man aged 40 to 70 with stage II squamous cell lung carcinoma. The input for sequencing was PBMCs, taken before any cancer treatment. As DNA, the CDR3 is TGTGCCAGCAGTTCGGGACAGGGGACCGGGGAGCTGTTTTTT. As protein: CASSSGQGTGELFF. The full variable domain, with the rest looked up from reference TRBV28 and TRBJ2-2, is DVKVTQSSRYLVKRTGEKVFLECVQDMDHENMFWYRQDPGLGLRLIYFSYDVKMKEKGDIPEGYSVSREKKERFSLILESASTNQTSMYLCASSSGQGTGELFFGEGSRLTVL.